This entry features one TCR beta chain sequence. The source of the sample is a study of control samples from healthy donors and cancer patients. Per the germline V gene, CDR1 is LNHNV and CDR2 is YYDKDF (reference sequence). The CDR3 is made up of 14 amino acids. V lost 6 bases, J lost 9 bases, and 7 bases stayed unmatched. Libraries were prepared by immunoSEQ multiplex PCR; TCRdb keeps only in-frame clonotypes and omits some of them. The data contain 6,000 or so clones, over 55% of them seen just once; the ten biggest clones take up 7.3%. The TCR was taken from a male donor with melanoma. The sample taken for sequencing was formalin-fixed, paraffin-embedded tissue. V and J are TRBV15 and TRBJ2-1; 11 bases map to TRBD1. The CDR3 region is CATREDRGLGEQFF. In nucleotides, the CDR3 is TGTGCCACCAGAGAGGACAGGGGGCTGGGTGAGCAGTTCTTC.